This passage covers 15 T cell receptor beta chains from one sample sequenced in a study of blood T cell repertoires in COVID-19 (dated by TCRdb to about 2020). The protocol used for the library was the immunoSEQ multiplex PCR assay. In its TCRdb copy, this immuneACCESS table keeps in-frame sequences only and misses some clones. Where compared with another copy, unresolved V genes explain less than half of these, and the others have no known cause. Across this sample there are under 250,000 clones, with roughly 82% seen only once. 5% to 6% of the sample is held by the ten biggest clonotypes. Source material: peripheral blood. The receptors were sampled from an elderly woman with COVID-19, enrolled during active disease.

The chain uses TRBV28 and TRBJ2-1, with 12 bases matching TRBD1. Per germline, CDR1 MDHEN and CDR2 SYDVKM. Trimming cost V 7 bases and J 8 bases; bases outside gene matches: 6. The CDR3 extends over 14 amino acids. The CDR3, as DNA: TGTGCCAGCACTGGGACAGGGGGCCAGGATGAGCAGTTCTTC. This encodes CASTGTGGQDEQFF.

This clone appeared a single time. The chain employs TRBV9 and TRBJ1-6, with D tentatively TRBD1 (6 bases). Germline CDR1 is SGDLS and CDR2 is YYNGEE. The V and J ends lost 4 bases and 7 bases respectively, with 15 bases between them. This CDR3 contains 15 residues. The CDR3 bases are TGTGCCAGCAGCCACGACGGACAGCGGAATTCACCCCTCCACTTT. As protein: CASSHDGQRNSPLHF.

This chain joins TRBV11-2 and TRBJ2-1; TRBD2 might be the D (6 bases). The CDR3 totals 16 residues. Germline CDR1 reads SGHAT; CDR2 reads FQNNGV. Between the trimmed V and J ends, which lost 1 base and 0 bases, there was a span of 10 bases. The CDR3 DNA follows: TGTGCCAGCAGCTTAGGCGGGATAAGCTCCTACAATGAGCAGTTCTTC. It codes for CASSLGGISSYNEQFF.

The chain recombines TRBV7-9 with TRBJ2-2; 7 bases are a match to TRBD2. Germline CDR1 is SEHNR and CDR2 is FQNEAQ (reference sequence). After removal of 5 bases from V and 5 bases from J, the junction contained 8 bases not matched to a gene. CDR3 size: 15 residues. The CDR3: CASSRLASLTGELFF. The CDR3, as DNA: TGTGCCAGCAGCCGACTAGCAAGCTTAACCGGGGAGCTGTTTTTT.

The chain joins TRBV28 to TRBJ1-1; D possibly corresponds to TRBD1 (5 bases). The V and J ends lost 3 bases and 10 bases respectively, with 9 bases between them. The CDR3 extends over 11 amino acids. The V gene's germline CDR1 is MDHEN and CDR2 SYDVKM. CDR3: CASSFEGVAFF. The CDR3 region has the DNA TGTGCCAGCAGTTTCGAAGGGGTAGCTTTCTTT.

This chain joins TRBV29-1 and TRBJ1-1; possibly TRBD1 for D (6 bases). The V gene's germline CDR1 is SQVTM and CDR2 ANQGSEA. V shed 4 bases and J shed 5 bases, with 14 bases lying between them. The CDR3 runs to 13 residues. CDR3 coding DNA: TGCAGCGTTGTACAAGGGGGTCTTACTGAAGCTTTCTTT. This codes for CSVVQGGLTEAFF. Full variable domain (remainder filled in from reference TRBV29-1 and TRBJ1-1): SAVISQKPSRDICQRGTSLTIQCQVDSQVTMMFWYRQQPGQSLTLIATANQGSEATYESGFVIDKFPISRPNLTFSTLTVSNMSPEDSSIYLCSVVQGGLTEAFFGQGTRLTVV.

The chain is built from TRBV18 and TRBJ1-3; D remains ambiguous. The CDR3 loop spans 15 amino acids. V lost 2 bases and J 9 bases, leaving 17 bases between the germline ends. Germline V lookup: CDR1 KGHSH, CDR2 LQKENI. CDR3 DNA sequence: TGTGCCAGCTCACCAAGGATTGGAGAGGGAGCCACCATATATTTT. Translation: CASSPRIGEGATIYF.

The rearrangement joins TRBV6-5 to TRBJ1-1, with TRBD1 as a possible D gene (6 bases). Germline V CDR1 and CDR2: MNHEY, SVGAGI. This CDR3 spans 15 amino acids. V gave up 5 bases and J gave up 0 bases, with 13 bases separating them. The chain's CDR3 is CASSTTGTMNTEAFF. For the CDR3, the DNA is TGTGCCAGCAGTACTACAGGGACCATGAACACTGAAGCTTTCTTT.

The chain couples TRBV7-2 to TRBJ2-7; maybe TRBD2 (6 bases). Trimming removed 1 base at V and 3 bases at J, with 13 bases between. Germline V CDR1 and CDR2: SGHTA, FQGNSA. This CDR3 has 15 residues. The CDR3 DNA follows: TGTGCCAGCAGCTTAGGCGGCGGGGCGATCTACGAGCAGTACTTC. This sequence encodes CASSLGGGAIYEQYF. The entire variable domain, with the rest obtained from reference TRBV7-2 and TRBJ2-7, is as follows: GAGVSQSPSNKVTEKGKDVELRCDPISGHTALYWYRQSLGQGLEFLIYFQGNSAPDKSGLPSDRFSAERTGGSVSTLTIQRTQQEDSAVYLCASSLGGGAIYEQYFGPGTRLTVT.

This clone has only a few counts. The chain combines TRBV19 with TRBJ1-5; D gene ambiguous. CDR3 length equals 15 residues. The V end was cut by 5 bases, the J end by 2 bases, with 13 bases between. The germline CDR1 and CDR2 sequences are LNHDA and SQIVND (reference sequence). The CDR3 here is CASSLPPSGNQPQHF. CDR3 bases: TGTGCCAGTAGTCTCCCCCCGTCGGGCAATCAGCCCCAGCATTTT. The complete variable domain, with remaining parts taken from reference TRBV19 and TRBJ1-5, reads DGGITQSPKYLFRKEGQNVTLSCEQNLNHDAMYWYRQDPGQGLRLIYYSQIVNDFQKGDIAEGYSVSREKKESFPLTVTSAQKNPTAFYLCASSLPPSGNQPQHFGDGTRLSIL.

This clone is a singleton in its sample. This chain connects TRBV10-3 to TRBJ2-6; tentatively, D is TRBD1 (6 bases). Trimming left V 4 bases short and J 0 bases short, with 13 bases between. The germline gives CDR1 ENHRY, CDR2 SYGVKD. The CDR3 runs to 17 residues. CDR3 coding DNA: TGTGCCATCAGTGGGACAGAACTAGTCTCTGGGGCCAACGTCCTGACTTTC. Its protein is CAISGTELVSGANVLTF.

CDR3 in DNA: TGTGCCAGCAGTCGAACAGGGGATAGCAATCAGCCCCAGCATTTT. Translating it yields CASSRTGDSNQPQHF. The rearrangement joins TRBV2 to TRBJ1-5; 7 nucleotides agree with TRBD1. The CDR3 has 15 amino acids. Germline CDR1 is SNHLY and CDR2 is FYNNEI. J lost 0 bases, V lost 5 bases, and 4 bases had no gene match. The variable domain in full, with the rest retrieved from reference TRBV2 and TRBJ1-5, is EPEVTQTPSHQVTQMGQEVILRCVPISNHLYFYWYRQILGQKVEFLVSFYNNEISEKSEIFDDQFSVERPDGSNFTLKIRSTKLEDSAMYFCASSRTGDSNQPQHFGDGTRLSIL.

The chain joins TRBV7-7 to TRBJ2-1, with TRBD2 matching 10 bases. This CDR3 contains 15 residues. Trimming cost V 1 base and J 4 bases; bases outside gene matches: 1. The germline gives CDR1 SSHAT, CDR2 FNYEAQ (reference sequence). The CDR3, as DNA: TGTGCCAGCAGCTTAGGGACTAGCGGTTACAATGAGCAGTTCTTC. The encoded protein is CASSLGTSGYNEQFF.

CDR3 loop: CASISSRGGNTIYF. The CDR3 DNA reads as TGTGCCAGCATCTCCTCCAGAGGTGGAAACACCATATATTTT. V is TRBV28 and J is TRBJ1-3; D not resolved. The V end was cut by 7 bases, the J end by 3 bases, with 13 bases between. CDR1 and CDR2 from the germline V gene are MDHEN and SYDVKM. The CDR3 runs to 14 residues.

V gene TRBV27 combines with J gene TRBJ1-1; unclear D gene. CDR1 and CDR2 (germline): MNHEY, SMNVEV (reference sequence). Between the trimmed V and J ends, which lost 4 bases and 5 bases, there was a span of 5 bases. The CDR3 contains 11 residues. The CDR3 sequence: CASSSRTEAFF. CDR3 bases: TGTGCCAGCAGTTCGAGAACTGAAGCTTTCTTT.